The entry that follows covers one T cell receptor beta chain sequence. Data came from immunoSEQ multiplex PCR; TCRdb stores just in-frame clones and leaves some out. The table shows about 73,000 clones, with 75% to 95% occurring only once. This sample stems from a study of OX40 agonist ivuxolimab in advanced cancers. The CDR3 length is 14 residues. Germline V gene sequence: CDR1 SGHNT, CDR2 YYREEE (reference sequence). V was pared by 1 base and J by 5 bases, with 9 bases between. Researchers took blood at baseline, on cycle 4 day 1, and on cycle 7 day 1. The sequencing here drew on CD4+ or CD8+ T cells sorted from blood, taken in a trial of the OX40 agonist ivuxolimab. The receptor's source is an adult with an advanced solid tumor such as melanoma, head and neck, liver or kidney cancer. The chain links TRBV5-4 to TRBJ1-4; possibly TRBD1 for D (6 bases). The CDR3 protein is CASSLPGVNEKLFF. In DNA, the CDR3 is TGTGCCAGCAGCTTGCCAGGGGTGAATGAAAAACTGTTTTTT.